Reported below is one T cell receptor beta chain. This specimen belongs to a study of preoperative IRX-2 immunotherapy in early breast cancer. Assay used: immunoSEQ multiplex PCR; TCRdb lists only in-frame clones, some missing. Of tens of thousands of clones in the sample, more than 65% were seen once. CDR3 length: 16 amino acids. Looked up from germline, CDR1 is LNHDA and CDR2 is SQIVND (reference sequence). V was trimmed by 7 bases and J by 1 base, leaving 17 bases between them. Treatment reported: preoperative locoregional IRX-2 cytokine immunotherapy. Samples came from a phase Ib trial of preoperative locoregional IRX-2 cytokine immunotherapy.

V and J are TRBV19 and TRBJ1-5; a weak D match, TRBD1 (6 bases). The material sequenced was lymph node tissue, taken before IRX-2 immunotherapy. This TCR was recovered from a human donor with breast cancer. The CDR3 bases are TGTGCCAGTACCAAAACAGGGCCCTCAAGCAATCAGCCCCAGCATTTT. As protein: CASTKTGPSSNQPQHF.